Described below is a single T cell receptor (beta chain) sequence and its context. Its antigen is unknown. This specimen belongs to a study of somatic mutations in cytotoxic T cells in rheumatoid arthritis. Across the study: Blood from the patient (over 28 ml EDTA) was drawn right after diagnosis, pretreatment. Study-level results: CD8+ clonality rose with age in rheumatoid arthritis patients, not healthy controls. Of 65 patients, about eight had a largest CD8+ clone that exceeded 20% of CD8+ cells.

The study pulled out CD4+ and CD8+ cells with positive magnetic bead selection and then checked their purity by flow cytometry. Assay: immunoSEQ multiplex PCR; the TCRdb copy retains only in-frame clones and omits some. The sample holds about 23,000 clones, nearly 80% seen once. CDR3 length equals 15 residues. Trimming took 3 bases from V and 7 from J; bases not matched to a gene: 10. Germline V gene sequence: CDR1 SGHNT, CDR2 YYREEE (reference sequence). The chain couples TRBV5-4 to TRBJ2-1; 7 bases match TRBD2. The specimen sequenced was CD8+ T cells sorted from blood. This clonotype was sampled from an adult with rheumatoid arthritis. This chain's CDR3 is CASSSSGGGENEQFF. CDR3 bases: TGTGCCAGCAGCTCCTCGGGGGGAGGTGAGAATGAGCAGTTCTTC.